This TCR beta chain was identified in a study of control samples from healthy donors and cancer patients. Some clones are missing from TCRdb's copy, which holds only in-frame ones; the method was immunoSEQ multiplex PCR. The sample shows some 200,000 clones, about nine tenths of them seen only once. Sequencing input: blood. The TCR originated in a woman aged 25 to 45 in good health.

CDR3 region: CASSTLARDTQYF. The CDR3 nucleotides read TGCGCCAGCAGTACACTAGCGAGAGATACGCAGTATTTT. The chain combines TRBV10-2 with TRBJ2-3; 7 nucleotides align to TRBD2. The V and J ends lost 5 bases and 5 bases, in that order; junction bases with no gene match: 4. The CDR3 covers 13 residues. The germline V gene encodes CDR1 WSHSY and CDR2 SAAADI.